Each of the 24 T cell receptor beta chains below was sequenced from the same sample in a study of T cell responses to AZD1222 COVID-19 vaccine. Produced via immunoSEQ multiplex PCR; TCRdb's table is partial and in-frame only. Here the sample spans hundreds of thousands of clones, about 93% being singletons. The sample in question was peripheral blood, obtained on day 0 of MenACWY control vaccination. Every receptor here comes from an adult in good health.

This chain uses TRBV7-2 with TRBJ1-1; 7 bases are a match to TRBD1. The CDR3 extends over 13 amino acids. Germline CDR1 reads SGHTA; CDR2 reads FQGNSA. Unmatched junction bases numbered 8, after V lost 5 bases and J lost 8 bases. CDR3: CASSHGGGGEAFF. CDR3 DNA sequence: TGTGCCAGCAGCCACGGGGGAGGGGGCGAAGCTTTCTTT.

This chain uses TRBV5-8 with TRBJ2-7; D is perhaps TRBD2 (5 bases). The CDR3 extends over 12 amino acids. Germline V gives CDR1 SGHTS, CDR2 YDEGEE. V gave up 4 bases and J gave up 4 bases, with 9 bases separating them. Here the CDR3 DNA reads TGTGCCAGCAGCCGTGGACTTTACGAGCAGTACTTC. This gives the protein CASSRGLYEQYF.

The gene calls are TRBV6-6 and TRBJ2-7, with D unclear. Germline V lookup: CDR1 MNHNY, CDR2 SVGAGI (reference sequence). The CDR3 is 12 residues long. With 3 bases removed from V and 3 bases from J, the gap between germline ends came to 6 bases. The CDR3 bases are TGTGCCAGCAGTTATCCCCTCTACGAGCAGTACTTC. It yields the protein CASSYPLYEQYF.

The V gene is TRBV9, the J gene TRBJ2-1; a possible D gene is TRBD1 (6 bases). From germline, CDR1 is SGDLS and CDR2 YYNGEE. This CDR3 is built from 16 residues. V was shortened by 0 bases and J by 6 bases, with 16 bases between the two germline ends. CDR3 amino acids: CASSVAGDRFGNEQFF. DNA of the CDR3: TGTGCCAGCAGCGTAGCGGGTGACAGGTTCGGCAATGAGCAGTTCTTC.

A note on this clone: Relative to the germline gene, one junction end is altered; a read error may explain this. CDR3 region: CATSDLTGNLDF. CDR3 coding DNA: TGTGCCACCAGTGATTTGACAGGTAATCTGGATTTT. This sequence joins TRBV24-1 and TRBJ1-5; TRBD1 is a possible D gene (5 bases). This CDR3 contains 12 residues. CDR1 and CDR2 from the germline V gene are KGHDR and SFDVKD.

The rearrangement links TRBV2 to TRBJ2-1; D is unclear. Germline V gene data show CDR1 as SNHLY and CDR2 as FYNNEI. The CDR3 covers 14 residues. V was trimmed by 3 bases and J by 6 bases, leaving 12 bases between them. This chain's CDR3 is CASSENAGINEQFF. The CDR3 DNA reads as TGTGCCAGCAGTGAGAACGCAGGCATCAATGAGCAGTTCTTC.

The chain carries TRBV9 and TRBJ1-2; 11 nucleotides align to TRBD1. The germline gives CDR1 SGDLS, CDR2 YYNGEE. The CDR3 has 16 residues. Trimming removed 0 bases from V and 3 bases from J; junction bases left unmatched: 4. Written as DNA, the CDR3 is TGTGCCAGCAGCGTAGGCGGGACAGGGGGAGACTATGGCTACACCTTC. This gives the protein CASSVGGTGGDYGYTF.

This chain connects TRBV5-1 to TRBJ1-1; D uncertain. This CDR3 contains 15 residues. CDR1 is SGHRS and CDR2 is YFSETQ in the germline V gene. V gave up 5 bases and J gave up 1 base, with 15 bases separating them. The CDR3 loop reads CASRWEGMANTEAFF. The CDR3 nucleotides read TGCGCCAGCAGATGGGAAGGGATGGCGAACACTGAAGCTTTCTTT.

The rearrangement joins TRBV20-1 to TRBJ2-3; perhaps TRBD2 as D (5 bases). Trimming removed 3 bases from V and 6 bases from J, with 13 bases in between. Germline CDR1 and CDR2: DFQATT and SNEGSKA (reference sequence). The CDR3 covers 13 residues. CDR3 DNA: TGCAGTGCTAGTTTTCAAACGGGGGATACGCAGTATTTT. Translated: CSASFQTGDTQYF.

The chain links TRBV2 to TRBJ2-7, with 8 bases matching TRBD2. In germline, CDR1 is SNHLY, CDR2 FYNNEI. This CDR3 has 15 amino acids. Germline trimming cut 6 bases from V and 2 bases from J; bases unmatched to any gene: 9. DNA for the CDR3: TGTGCCAGCAGCGAGCCGGGGCGGGGGGCCTACGAGCAGTACTTC. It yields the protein CASSEPGRGAYEQYF.

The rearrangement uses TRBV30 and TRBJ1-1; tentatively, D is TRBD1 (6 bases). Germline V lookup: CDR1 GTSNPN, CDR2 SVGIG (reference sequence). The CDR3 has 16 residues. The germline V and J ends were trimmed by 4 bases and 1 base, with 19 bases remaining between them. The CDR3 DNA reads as TGTGCCTGGATCCTTTTCGGGGGGCTAGGGAACACTGAAGCTTTCTTT. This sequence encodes CAWILFGGLGNTEAFF.

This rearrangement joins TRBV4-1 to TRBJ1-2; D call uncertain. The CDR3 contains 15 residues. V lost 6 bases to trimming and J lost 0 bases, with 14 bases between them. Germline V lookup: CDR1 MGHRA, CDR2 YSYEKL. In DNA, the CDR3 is TGCGCCAGCAGTCCTACGGAGGGAACTAACTATGGCTACACCTTC. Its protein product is CASSPTEGTNYGYTF.

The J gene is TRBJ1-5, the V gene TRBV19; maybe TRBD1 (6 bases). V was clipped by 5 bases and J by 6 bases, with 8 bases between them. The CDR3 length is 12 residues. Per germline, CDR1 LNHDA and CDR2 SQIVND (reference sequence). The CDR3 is CASSSGVQPQHF. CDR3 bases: TGTGCCAGTAGTTCAGGGGTTCAGCCCCAGCATTTT.

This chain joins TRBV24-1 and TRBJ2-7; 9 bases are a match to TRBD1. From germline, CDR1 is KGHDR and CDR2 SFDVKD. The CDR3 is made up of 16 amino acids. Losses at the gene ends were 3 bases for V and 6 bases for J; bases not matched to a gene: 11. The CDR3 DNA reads TGTGCCACCAGTGATCCAGGGCGAGGACAGGGGTCCGAGCAGTACTTC. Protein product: CATSDPGRGQGSEQYF.

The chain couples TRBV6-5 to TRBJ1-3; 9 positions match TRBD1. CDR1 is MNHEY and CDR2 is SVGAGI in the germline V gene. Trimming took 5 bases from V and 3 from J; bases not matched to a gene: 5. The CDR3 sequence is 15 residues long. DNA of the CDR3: TGTGCCAGCAGTCAGGGACAGGGCTTTGGAAACACCATATATTTT. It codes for CASSQGQGFGNTIYF.

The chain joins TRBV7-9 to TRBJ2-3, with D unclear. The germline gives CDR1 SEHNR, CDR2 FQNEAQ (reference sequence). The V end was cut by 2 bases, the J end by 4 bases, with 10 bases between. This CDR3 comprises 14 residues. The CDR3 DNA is TGTGCCAGCAGCTTACAGAGTGGTTCAGATACGCAGTATTTT. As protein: CASSLQSGSDTQYF. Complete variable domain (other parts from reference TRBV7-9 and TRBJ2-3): DTGVSQNPRHKITKRGQNVTFRCDPISEHNRLYWYRQTLGQGPEFLTYFQNEAQLEKSRLLSDRFSAERPKGSFSTLEIQRTEQGDSAMYLCASSLQSGSDTQYFGPGTRLTVL.

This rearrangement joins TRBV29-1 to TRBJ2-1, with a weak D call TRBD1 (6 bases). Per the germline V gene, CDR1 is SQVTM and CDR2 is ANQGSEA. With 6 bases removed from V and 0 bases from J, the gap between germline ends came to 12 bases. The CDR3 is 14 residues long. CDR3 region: CSVHRAPSYNEQFF. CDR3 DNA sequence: TGCAGCGTACACAGGGCTCCCTCCTACAATGAGCAGTTCTTC.

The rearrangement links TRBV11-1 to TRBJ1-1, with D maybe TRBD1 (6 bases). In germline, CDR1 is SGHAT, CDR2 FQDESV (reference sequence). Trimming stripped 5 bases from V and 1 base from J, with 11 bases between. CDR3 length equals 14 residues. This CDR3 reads CASSRETGNTEAFF. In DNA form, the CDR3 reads TGTGCCAGCAGCCGGGAGACAGGGAACACTGAAGCTTTCTTT.

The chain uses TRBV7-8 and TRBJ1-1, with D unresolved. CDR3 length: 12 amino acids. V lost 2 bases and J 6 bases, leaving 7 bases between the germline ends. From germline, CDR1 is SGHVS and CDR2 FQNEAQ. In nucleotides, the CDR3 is TGTGCCAGCAGCTTAAGGCTGTCTGAAGCTTTCTTT. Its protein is CASSLRLSEAFF. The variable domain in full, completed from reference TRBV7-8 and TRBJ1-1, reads GAGVSQSPRYKVAKRGQDVALRCDPISGHVSLFWYQQALGQGPEFLTYFQNEAQLDKSGLPSDRFFAERPEGSVSTLKIQRTQQEDSAVYLCASSLRLSEAFFGQGTRLTVV.

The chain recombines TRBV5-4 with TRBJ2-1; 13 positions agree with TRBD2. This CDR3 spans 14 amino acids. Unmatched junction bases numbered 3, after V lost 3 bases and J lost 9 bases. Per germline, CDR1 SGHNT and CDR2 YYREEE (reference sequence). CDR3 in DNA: TGTGCCAGCAGCTCGGGACTAGCGGGGTCTGAGCAGTTCTTC. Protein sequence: CASSSGLAGSEQFF.

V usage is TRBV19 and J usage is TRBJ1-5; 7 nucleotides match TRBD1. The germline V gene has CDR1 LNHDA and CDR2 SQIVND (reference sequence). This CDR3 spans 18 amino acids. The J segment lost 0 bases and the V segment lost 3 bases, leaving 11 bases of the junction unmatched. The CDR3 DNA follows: TGTGCCAGTAGTATTCAAACAGGGGCGATTTATAGCAATCAGCCCCAGCATTTT. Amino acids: CASSIQTGAIYSNQPQHF.

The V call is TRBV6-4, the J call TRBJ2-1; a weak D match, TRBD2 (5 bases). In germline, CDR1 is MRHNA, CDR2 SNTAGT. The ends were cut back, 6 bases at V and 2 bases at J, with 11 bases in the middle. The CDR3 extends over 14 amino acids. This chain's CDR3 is CASRGSSPYNEQFF. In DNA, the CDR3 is TGTGCCAGCAGAGGGAGCAGCCCCTACAATGAGCAGTTCTTC.

CDR3 sequence: CASKTGATSTDTQYF. CDR3 DNA sequence: TGTGCCAGCAAAACCGGCGCTACTAGCACAGATACGCAGTATTTT. The V call is TRBV28, the J call TRBJ2-3; D uncertain. The CDR3 is made up of 15 amino acids. V was cut by 7 bases and J by 0 bases, with 14 bases left in between. Germline assignment: CDR1 MDHEN and CDR2 SYDVKM.

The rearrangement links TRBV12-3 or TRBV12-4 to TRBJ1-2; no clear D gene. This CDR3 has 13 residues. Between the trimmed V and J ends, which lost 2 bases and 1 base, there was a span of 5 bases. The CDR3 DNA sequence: TGTGCCAGCAGTTTATTTAGTAACTATGGCTACACCTTC. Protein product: CASSLFSNYGYTF.